The present T cell receptor (beta chain) was sequenced within a study of STAT3 mutations in large granular lymphocyte leukemia. General study findings and limits: At least one immunodominant TCR beta clonotype appeared in every T-cell large granular lymphocyte leukemia patient.

Measured with immunoSEQ multiplex PCR; TCRdb has only the in-frame clones, and not every one. Of fewer than 4,000 clones listed, about 39% are singletons. Details on this clone: Its cognate antigen is unknown.

The J segment lost 6 bases and the V segment lost 2 bases, leaving 9 bases of the junction unmatched. The CDR3 is 15 residues long. Germline values: CDR1 SGHNT, CDR2 YYREEE (reference sequence). Sequenced input: peripheral blood mononuclear cells. The rearrangement uses TRBV5-4 and TRBJ2-7, with 9 bases that match TRBD1. The receptor was derived from a man in his 60s with T-cell large granular lymphocyte leukemia. Some clones in this sample may be carry-over from other donors' samples. The CDR3, as DNA: TGTGCCAGCAGCTTCTCGGGACAGGGTATAGGCGAGCAGTACTTC. The encoded protein is CASSFSGQGIGEQYF.